The TCR beta chain under discussion was sequenced for a study of T cells in Graves' hyperthyroidism and ophthalmopathy. TCR beta CDR3 regions were amplified from RNA. Researchers ran a first-round RT-PCR on the TCR CDR3 using the HTBI primer set. Each CDR3 protein gets one entry after TCRdb re-called the multiplex PCR reads with MiXCR. The sample contains about 740,000 distinct CDR3 sequences, 13% to 15% of which appear only once. This clonotype was picked up many times. The sequencing input was blood. This TCR came from a woman in her late teens or twenties with Graves' hyperthyroidism.

In DNA form, the CDR3 reads TGTGCCACCAGTGACAAACAGGGGCTAACCACTGAAGCTTTCTTT. It specifies CATSDKQGLTTEAFF. The chain couples TRBV24-1 to TRBJ1-1, with 7 bases fitting TRBD1. V lost 4 bases, J lost 4 bases, and 8 bases stayed unmatched. The CDR3 sequence is 15 residues long. Germline V lookup: CDR1 KGHDR, CDR2 SFDVKD.